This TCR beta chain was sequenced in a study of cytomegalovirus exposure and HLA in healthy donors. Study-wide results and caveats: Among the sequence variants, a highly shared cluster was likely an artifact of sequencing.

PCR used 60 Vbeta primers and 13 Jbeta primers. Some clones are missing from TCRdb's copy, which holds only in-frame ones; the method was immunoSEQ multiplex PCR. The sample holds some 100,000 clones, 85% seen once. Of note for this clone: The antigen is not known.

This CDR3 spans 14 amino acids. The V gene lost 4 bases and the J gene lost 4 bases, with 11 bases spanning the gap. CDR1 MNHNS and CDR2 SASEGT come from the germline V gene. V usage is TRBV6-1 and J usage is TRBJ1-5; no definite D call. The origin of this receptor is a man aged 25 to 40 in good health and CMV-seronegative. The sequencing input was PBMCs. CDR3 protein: CASSVERENQPQHF. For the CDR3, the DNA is TGTGCCAGCAGTGTCGAGAGGGAGAATCAGCCCCAGCATTTT.